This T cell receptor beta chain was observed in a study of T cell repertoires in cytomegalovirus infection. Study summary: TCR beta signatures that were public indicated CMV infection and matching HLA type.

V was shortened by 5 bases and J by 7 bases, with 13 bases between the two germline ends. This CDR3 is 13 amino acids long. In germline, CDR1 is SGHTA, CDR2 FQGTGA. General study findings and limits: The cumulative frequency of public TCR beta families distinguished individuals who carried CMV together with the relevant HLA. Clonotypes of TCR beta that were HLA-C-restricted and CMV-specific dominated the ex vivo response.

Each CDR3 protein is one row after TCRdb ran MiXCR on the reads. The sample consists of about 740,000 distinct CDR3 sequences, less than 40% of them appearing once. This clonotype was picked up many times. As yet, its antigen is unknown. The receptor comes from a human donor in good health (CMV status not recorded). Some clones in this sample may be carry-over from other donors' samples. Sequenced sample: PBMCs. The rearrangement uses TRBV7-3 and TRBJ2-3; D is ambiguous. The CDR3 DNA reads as TGTGCCAGCAGCCCCGTCGGAACCAATACGCAGTATTTT. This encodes CASSPVGTNTQYF.